This T cell receptor beta chain was captured in a study of T-cell memory formation after mild COVID-19. The study's findings and limits: Pre-infection memory showed some responding clones, and this suggested that cross-reactive memory joined.

In this sample, this clonotype turned up a few times. Its antigen is as yet unknown. In TCRdb, the 5' RACE reads were re-called with MiXCR into one record per CDR3 protein. This table has roughly 150,000 distinct CDR3 sequences, under 30% appearing once. This receptor was identified in an adult woman who had mild COVID-19 (a few samples of this study predate the infection). Cell type and time point are not known. The sample comprised PBMCs or a T cell subset sorted from them (not recorded which).

DNA of the CDR3: TGCGCCAGCAGCTTCCACAGGAGCTCCTACGAGCAGTACTTC. Translation gives CASSFHRSSYEQYF. The chain employs TRBV5-1 and TRBJ2-7, with a tentative D call TRBD1 (5 bases). V was clipped by 2 bases and J by 0 bases, with 9 bases between them. The germline V gene encodes CDR1 SGHRS and CDR2 YFSETQ. The CDR3 is 14 residues long.